The 17 T cell receptor beta chains below come from one sample, sequenced in a study of blood T cell repertoires in COVID-19. TCRdb keeps only in-frame clones here, not all; method: immunoSEQ multiplex PCR. The sample carries around 40,000 clones, roughly 80% recorded once. The sequenced material came from peripheral blood. Every receptor here comes from an elderly woman with acute or convalescent COVID-19.

The chain has TRBV7-9 and TRBJ1-4; no clear D. Trimming pared 5 bases from V and 5 bases from J, leaving 18 bases between. The germline V gene has CDR1 SEHNR and CDR2 FQNEAQ (reference sequence). This CDR3 has 16 amino acids. The CDR3 sequence is CASSSWLDTANEKLFF. The CDR3 DNA reads as TGTGCCAGCAGCAGCTGGTTAGACACCGCAAATGAAAAACTGTTTTTT.

The chain links TRBV7-8 to TRBJ2-6; TRBD1 matches at 7 bases. V lost 5 bases and J lost 2; bases outside the gene matches: 12. The CDR3 sequence is 18 residues long. The germline V gene has CDR1 SGHVS and CDR2 FQNEAQ. For the CDR3, the DNA is TGTGCCAGCAGCCATACACAGGGGTCGTACCCTGGGGCCAACGTCCTGACTTTC. This codes for CASSHTQGSYPGANVLTF. Looking up the rest from reference TRBV7-8 and TRBJ2-6 gives the full variable domain: GAGVSQSPRYKVAKRGQDVALRCDPISGHVSLFWYQQALGQGPEFLTYFQNEAQLDKSGLPSDRFFAERPEGSVSTLKIQRTQQEDSAVYLCASSHTQGSYPGANVLTFGAGSRLTVL.

The rearrangement uses TRBV28 and TRBJ2-5; TRBD2 is a possible D gene (6 bases). Per germline, CDR1 MDHEN and CDR2 SYDVKM. V gave up 7 bases and J gave up 5 bases, with 26 bases separating them. The CDR3 sequence is 17 residues long. In nucleotides, the CDR3 is TGTGCCAGCAACAGGTGGGGCTCCGGGAGTGGTCTTGAGACCCAGTACTTC. As protein: CASNRWGSGSGLETQYF.

The CDR3 loop is CASSAPRSEQYF. CDR3 in DNA: TGTGCCAGCAGTGCCCCCCGGTCGGAGCAGTACTTC. The V and J genes are TRBV2 and TRBJ2-7; D remains ambiguous. Deletions cut 4 bases from V and 7 bases from J, with 11 bases between. CDR1 SNHLY and CDR2 FYNNEI come from the germline V gene. This CDR3 region has 12 residues.

The chain employs TRBV6-5 and TRBJ2-7; perhaps TRBD2 as D (5 bases). The CDR3 runs to 11 residues. V gave up 3 bases and J gave up 6 bases, with 6 bases separating them. The germline CDR1 and CDR2 sequences are MNHEY and SVGAGI. CDR3 amino acids: CASSYGSEQYF. As DNA, the CDR3 is TGTGCCAGCAGTTATGGGAGCGAGCAGTACTTC.

This clone occurred a few times. The chain employs TRBV9 and TRBJ2-3; 7 bases fit TRBD2. Trimming removed 0 bases from V and 1 base from J; junction bases left unmatched: 8. There are 17 residues in the CDR3. Per the germline V gene, CDR1 is SGDLS and CDR2 is YYNGEE. In nucleotides, the CDR3 is TGTGCCAGCAGCGTAGACGGGGGAGCGGGACGCACAGATACGCAGTATTTT. Translated, it gives CASSVDGGAGRTDTQYF.

This clone has a single count. This chain uses TRBV24-1 with TRBJ2-2; 9 nucleotides align to TRBD1. This CDR3 is 15 amino acids long. Germline CDR1 and CDR2: KGHDR and SFDVKD. The V and J ends lost 3 bases and 4 bases, in that order; junction bases with no gene match: 2. This CDR3 is CATSDTGGVTGELFF. The CDR3, as DNA: TGTGCCACCAGTGATACAGGGGGCGTCACCGGGGAGCTGTTTTTT.

The DNA for the CDR3 is TGTGCCAGCAGCTTGGCACTAGCGGGTCAAGAGACCCAGTACTTC. As protein: CASSLALAGQETQYF. The chain couples TRBV5-4 to TRBJ2-5; 9 bases are shared with TRBD2. CDR3 length: 15 amino acids. Germline V lookup: CDR1 SGHNT, CDR2 YYREEE (reference sequence). V dropped 0 bases and J dropped 2; count of bases not matched to a gene: 2.

The chain uses TRBV14 and TRBJ2-7; 8 nucleotides align to TRBD2. CDR1 is SGHDN and CDR2 is FVKESK in the germline V gene. Unmatched junction bases numbered 7, after V lost 4 bases and J lost 5 bases. The length of the CDR3 is 14 residues. The DNA for the CDR3 is TGTGCCAGCAGCCTTATAGCGGGGAGCCACGAGCAGTACTTC. This sequence encodes CASSLIAGSHEQYF. The full variable domain, completed using reference TRBV14 and TRBJ2-7, is EAGVTQFPSHSVIEKGQTVTLRCDPISGHDNLYWYRRVMGKEIKFLLHFVKESKQDESGMPNNRFLAERTGGTYSTLKVQPAELEDSGVYFCASSLIAGSHEQYFGPGTRLTVT.

This chain uses TRBV10-3 with TRBJ1-2, with no clear D. The germline V gene has CDR1 ENHRY and CDR2 SYGVKD. CDR3 length: 12 amino acids. V lost 8 bases and J lost 3, with 10 bases in between. CDR3 DNA sequence: TGTGCCATCGGGGAGGGTGACTATGGCTACACCTTC. Protein sequence: CAIGEGDYGYTF.

In DNA, the CDR3 is TGTGCAAGTCGCTCCCATCGACTAGCGGGAGGGGACCACAATGAGCAGTTCTTC. Translation gives CASRSHRLAGGDHNEQFF. This rearrangement joins TRBV12-2 to TRBJ2-1; the table's D call, TRBD2, has no DNA check behind it. TRBV12-2 constitutes a pseudogene. The CDR3 has 18 residues.

This sequence joins TRBV27 and TRBJ2-2; a possible D gene is TRBD2 (6 bases). The CDR3 loop spans 15 amino acids. The germline V and J ends were trimmed by 6 bases and 4 bases, with 15 bases remaining between them. Germline V gene data show CDR1 as MNHEY and CDR2 as SMNVEV (reference sequence). The CDR3 DNA is TGTGCCAGCAGACCACGGGGGAGCAGCACCGGGGAGCTGTTTTTT. Translation gives CASRPRGSSTGELFF.

The V call is TRBV7-9, the J call TRBJ1-2; D is possibly TRBD1 (6 bases). The CDR3 sequence is 13 residues long. Trimming stripped 5 bases from V and 5 bases from J, with 12 bases between. Germline assignment: CDR1 SEHNR and CDR2 FQNEAQ (reference sequence). CDR3 coding DNA: TGTGCCAGCAGCCTCTCGGACAGTTATGGCTACACCTTC. Its translation is CASSLSDSYGYTF.

This clone was picked up a small number of times. V and J are TRBV4-1 and TRBJ2-1, with D maybe TRBD2 (5 bases). Germline values: CDR1 MGHRA, CDR2 YSYEKL. This CDR3 comprises 18 residues. V was clipped by 5 bases and J by 5 bases, with 25 bases between them. The CDR3 loop reads CASSFQKSSSLRHNEQFF. The CDR3 coding sequence is TGCGCCAGCAGCTTTCAGAAGAGTTCTAGCTTACGCCACAATGAGCAGTTCTTC.

This chain links TRBV7-9 with TRBJ2-5, with 7 bases matching TRBD1. V shed 4 bases and J 4 bases; nucleotides not matched to a gene: 3. In germline, CDR1 is SEHNR, CDR2 FQNEAQ (reference sequence). This CDR3 is 13 amino acids long. CDR3 in amino acids: CASSSTGVETQYF. The CDR3 nucleotides are TGTGCCAGCAGCTCAACAGGGGTAGAGACCCAGTACTTC.

The chain links TRBV28 to TRBJ1-1, with D possibly matching TRBD1 (5 bases). CDR1 and CDR2 from the germline V gene are MDHEN and SYDVKM. The CDR3 totals 14 residues. V dropped 10 bases and J dropped 3 bases, with 18 bases sitting between them. The CDR3 DNA sequence: TGTGCCACCTCCCGGTCGGGGGATGACACTGAAGCTTTCTTT. Translated: CATSRSGDDTEAFF.

The chain is built from TRBV27 and TRBJ2-5, with 7 bases lining up with TRBD1. The germline V gene encodes CDR1 MNHEY and CDR2 SMNVEV (reference sequence). V dropped 3 bases and J dropped 3; count of bases not matched to a gene: 10. The CDR3 totals 16 residues. The CDR3 DNA reads as TGTGCCAGCAGTTTCTCGCCAGGGGGTGGGAAAGAGACCCAGTACTTC. Translated: CASSFSPGGGKETQYF.